Listed here are 20 T cell receptor beta chains from one sample, sequenced in a study of T cells in Graves' hyperthyroidism and ophthalmopathy. Regions amplified from RNA transcripts were the TCR beta CDR3 regions. Using the HTBI primer set, a first-round RT-PCR was run on the TCR CDR3. TCRdb re-derived calls from the multiplex PCR reads in MiXCR, one entry per CDR3 protein. This sample has 400,000 to 600,000 distinct CDR3 sequences; 15% to 20% occur once, and the top ten carry approximately 30%. Sequencing was done on a sample of blood. All receptors come from a woman between 25 and 40 years old with Graves' ophthalmopathy.

This clonotype showed up many times. The chain recombines TRBV5-6 with TRBJ2-1, with 10 bases lining up with TRBD1. V trimming: 4 bases; J trimming: 2 bases; junction bases outside the gene matches: 3. The CDR3 contains 15 residues. Germline V gives CDR1 SGHDT, CDR2 YYEEEE. The CDR3 sequence is CASSQGQGAYNEQFF. Here the CDR3 DNA reads TGTGCCAGCAGCCAAGGACAGGGGGCCTACAATGAGCAGTTCTTC.

The table lists this clonotype with many counts. The chain couples TRBV18 to TRBJ1-1; TRBD1 is a possible D gene (5 bases). V was trimmed by 6 bases and J by 1 base, leaving 15 bases between them. This CDR3 comprises 15 residues. CDR1 KGHSH and CDR2 LQKENI come from the germline V gene. The CDR3 nucleotides read TGTGCCAGCTCCTCCTTGGGACGCCGGAACACTGAAGCTTTCTTT. As protein: CASSSLGRRNTEAFF.

The genes are TRBV11-2 and TRBJ2-2; D is tentatively TRBD1 or TRBD2 (6 bases each). The germline V and J ends were trimmed by 3 bases and 0 bases, with 11 bases remaining between them. The germline gives CDR1 SGHAT, CDR2 FQNNGV. CDR3 length: 16 amino acids. As DNA, the CDR3 is TGTGCCAGCAGCTTCCGGGGGCCATCGAACACCGGGGAGCTGTTTTTT. Protein product: CASSFRGPSNTGELFF.

At least ten counts were recorded for this clonotype. The chain couples TRBV20-1 to TRBJ1-4; 7 bases align to TRBD1. Germline V gene lookup returns CDR1 DFQATT and CDR2 SNEGSKA (reference sequence). V lost 4 bases to trimming and J lost 6 bases; unmatched junction nucleotides: 5. This CDR3 has 13 residues. For the CDR3, the DNA is TGCAGTGCTATAGATCAGGGGGATGAAAAACTGTTTTTT. This encodes CSAIDQGDEKLFF.

The gene calls are TRBV27 and TRBJ2-3; D may be TRBD1 or TRBD2 (5 bases each). Trimming stripped 11 bases from V and 5 bases from J, with 11 bases between. Germline CDR1 and CDR2: MNHEY and SMNVEV (reference sequence). This CDR3 spans 11 amino acids. CDR3 sequence: CASRGRDTQYF. CDR3 in DNA: TGTGCCTCCCGGGGCCGAGATACGCAGTATTTT.

This clonotype appeared many times. This chain joins TRBV7-6 and TRBJ2-1; 11 bases fit TRBD2. The trim removed 5 bases at V and 0 bases at J, leaving 18 bases unmatched. CDR1 and CDR2 from the germline V gene are SGHVS and FNYEAQ. There are 21 residues in the CDR3. The CDR3 spells CASSPTLGVAGGASSYNEQFF. In DNA, the CDR3 is TGTGCCAGCAGCCCAACGTTAGGGGTAGCGGGAGGGGCAAGCTCCTACAATGAGCAGTTCTTC. Complete variable domain (other parts from reference TRBV7-6 and TRBJ2-1): GAGVSQSPRYKVTKRGQDVALRCDPISGHVSLYWYRQALGQGPEFLTYFNYEAQQDKSGLPNDRFSAERPEGSISTLTIQRTEQRDSAMYRCASSPTLGVAGGASSYNEQFFGPGTRLTVL.

The CDR3 DNA reads as TGTGCCTGGAGTCGAGCGAGCACAGATACGCAGTATTTT. It yields the protein CAWSRASTDTQYF. The rearrangement uses TRBV30 and TRBJ2-3; D remains unclear. Germline V lookup: CDR1 GTSNPN, CDR2 SVGIG (reference sequence). The CDR3 covers 13 residues. V was clipped by 2 bases and J by 0 bases, with 6 bases between them.

This clonotype was seen only a few times. V usage is TRBV6-1 and J usage is TRBJ1-4; 11 bases line up with TRBD1. The germline gives CDR1 MNHNS, CDR2 SASEGT. This CDR3 comprises 15 residues. The V segment lost 5 bases and the J segment 5 bases; nucleotides outside the gene matches: 4. In DNA form, the CDR3 reads TGTGCCAGCAGTTCTGGGACAGGGGGGAATGAAAAACTGTTTTTT. Translating gives CASSSGTGGNEKLFF.

This clonotype was picked up many times. The V and J genes are TRBV27 and TRBJ2-7; D is ambiguous. The V gene lost 2 bases and the J gene lost 2 bases, with 7 bases spanning the gap. The V gene's germline CDR1 is MNHEY and CDR2 SMNVEV (reference sequence). This CDR3 spans 13 amino acids. Here the CDR3 reads CASSLRSPYEQYF. In DNA form, the CDR3 reads TGTGCCAGCAGTTTACGCTCCCCCTACGAGCAGTACTTC.

The genes are TRBV20-1 and TRBJ2-1, with 12 bases fitting TRBD2. Germline lookup yields CDR1 DFQATT and CDR2 SNEGSKA (reference sequence). The ends lost 5 bases at V and 8 bases at J; junction bases unmatched: 7. This CDR3 has 14 residues. The CDR3 region has the DNA TGCAGTGCTTCGACTAGCGGGAGAAGAGATGAGCAGTTCTTC. Its protein product is CSASTSGRRDEQFF.

The J gene is TRBJ2-5, the V gene TRBV20-1; no definite D call. The germline V and J ends were trimmed by 0 bases and 2 bases, with 13 bases remaining between them. CDR1 and CDR2 (germline): DFQATT, SNEGSKA (reference sequence). The CDR3 is 15 amino acids. CDR3 sequence: CSAREGRSHQETQYF. In nucleotides, the CDR3 is TGCAGTGCTAGAGAGGGCAGGAGTCATCAAGAGACCCAGTACTTC.

CDR3 sequence (DNA): TGTGCCAGCAGCCAAGATCTGGGAGAGGGGGGCTCCTACGAGCAGTACTTC. As protein: CASSQDLGEGGSYEQYF. J is TRBJ2-7 and V is TRBV4-2; possibly TRBD1 or TRBD2 for D (6 bases each). Germline CDR1 LGHNA, CDR2 YNFKEQ. The CDR3 loop spans 17 amino acids. V was cut by 0 bases and J by 0 bases, with 15 bases left in between.

This chain connects TRBV27 to TRBJ1-2; D is possibly TRBD1 (6 bases). Per germline, CDR1 MNHEY and CDR2 SMNVEV (reference sequence). This CDR3 spans 15 amino acids. Between the trimmed V and J ends, which lost 3 bases and 2 bases, there was a span of 13 bases. CDR3 sequence (DNA): TGTGCCAGCAGTTTTTCGCGGACAGAGAACTATGGCTACACCTTC. Translating gives CASSFSRTENYGYTF.

In its sample, this clonotype was seen many times. The rearrangement links TRBV27 to TRBJ2-7; D possibly corresponds to TRBD1 (5 bases). The germline V gene encodes CDR1 MNHEY and CDR2 SMNVEV (reference sequence). The CDR3 extends over 14 amino acids. V was clipped by 0 bases and J by 3 bases, with 9 bases between them. The CDR3 DNA reads TGTGCCAGCAGTTTATCAGGGGCATACTACGAGCAGTACTTC. It specifies CASSLSGAYYEQYF.

This clonotype was counted a few times. The rearrangement links TRBV28 to TRBJ1-4, with a possible D match to TRBD1 (6 bases). Germline V gene lookup returns CDR1 MDHEN and CDR2 SYDVKM. The CDR3 sequence is 14 residues long. Trimming stripped 4 bases from V and 8 bases from J, with 14 bases between. This CDR3 is CASSSGTREEKLFF. The CDR3 DNA is TGTGCCAGCAGTTCCGGGACAAGGGAGGAAAAACTGTTTTTT.

The rearrangement links TRBV29-1 to TRBJ1-2; possible D gene TRBD1, 5 bases. V was shortened by 3 bases and J by 8 bases, with 13 bases between the two germline ends. Germline lookup yields CDR1 SQVTM and CDR2 ANQGSEA. This CDR3 has 12 amino acids. The CDR3 bases are TGCAGCGTTGACAGGGATCTATGGGGCTACACCTTC. Translating gives CSVDRDLWGYTF.

The CDR3 protein is CASSQDLVGQEKETQYF. For the CDR3, the DNA is TGCGCCAGCAGCCAAGATCTCGTCGGACAGGAGAAAGAGACCCAGTACTTC. The chain joins TRBV4-3 to TRBJ2-5, with 7 nucleotides matching TRBD1. This CDR3 spans 17 amino acids. The ends lost 0 bases at V and 3 bases at J; junction bases unmatched: 10. Germline V gene sequence: CDR1 LGHNA, CDR2 YSLEER.

This rearrangement joins TRBV7-3 to TRBJ2-5, with 7 bases identical to TRBD1. The germline V gene encodes CDR1 SGHTA and CDR2 FQGTGA. This CDR3 has 13 residues. After removal of 1 base from V and 10 bases from J, the junction contained 6 bases not matched to a gene. Written as DNA, the CDR3 is TGTGCCAGCAGCTTAAGGGACAGACAAGGCCAGTACTTC. This gives the protein CASSLRDRQGQYF.

This clonotype has only a few counts. Sequence at one end of the junction differs from germline and may be a read error. V and J are TRBV6-2 or TRBV6-3 and TRBJ2-7, with D unclear. The germline CDR1 and CDR2 sequences are MNHEY and SVGEGT. This CDR3 comprises 12 residues. DNA for the CDR3: TGTGCCAGCAGTTACGACTCCTACGAGCAGCACTTC. This sequence encodes CASSYDSYEQHF.

This clonotype was seen a single time. A much larger clonotype is one base distant, so this may be a read error. This rearrangement joins TRBV20-1 to TRBJ2-3, with D possibly called TRBD1 or TRBD2 (6 bases each). The length of the CDR3 is 14 residues. In germline, CDR1 is DFQATT, CDR2 SNEGSKA (reference sequence). V was trimmed by 6 bases and J by 2 bases, leaving 15 bases between them. Here the CDR3 DNA reads TGCAGTGCCCTGTACGGGGGCCTCACAGATACGCAGTATTTT. Translation: CSALYGGLTDTQYF.